The source of this TCR beta chain is a study of blood T cell repertoires in COVID-19. As processed by the authors: Nucleated cell number was recorded as an estimate derived from reference gene primer amplification. The data were produced by immunoSEQ multiplex PCR, yet TCRdb's version contains in-frame clones alone and is incomplete. That table is the source of V, J and clone size, and D and trimming were worked out from the DNA. The table has around 140,000 clones, 70% to 90% seen once. Germline CDR1 MDHEN, CDR2 SYDVKM. The ends lost 1 base at V and 7 bases at J; junction bases unmatched: 14. The CDR3 has 17 amino acids.

The chain recombines TRBV28 with TRBJ1-1, with TRBD1 matching 8 bases. Specimen: peripheral blood. The origin of this receptor is a man aged 50 to 60 with acute or convalescent COVID-19. The chain's CDR3 is CASSLLFPQGALVEAFF. DNA for the CDR3: TGTGCCAGCAGTTTATTATTTCCCCAGGGGGCGCTGGTTGAAGCTTTCTTT.